This T cell receptor beta chain was recovered during a study of T-cell reconstitution after alpha-beta-depleted transplantation in children. The trim removed 0 bases at V and 8 bases at J, leaving 4 bases unmatched. The germline CDR1 and CDR2 sequences are MNHEY and SMNVEV (reference sequence). The CDR3 is 14 amino acids. For TCRbeta, the library was prepared with unique molecular identifiers. MiXCR, run by TCRdb on the PCR reads, gives a single entry per CDR3 protein. In the table there are 600,000 to 700,000 distinct CDR3 sequences, around 16% of which are singletons. The rearrangement joins TRBV27 to TRBJ1-2; TRBD1 matches 9 bases. The material sequenced was PBMCs from the stem cell graft donor, taken from the stem cell graft. This TCR came from a human donor who donated a stem cell graft to a child with acute myeloid leukemia. The CDR3 loop reads CASSLSNRGRGYTF. CDR3 sequence (DNA): TGTGCCAGCAGTTTATCCAACAGGGGGCGAGGCTACACCTTC.